This T cell receptor (beta chain) stems from a study of PD-L1 blockade in urothelial cancer. Study conclusions and caveats: Durable-benefit patients showed a higher share of tumor-infiltrating T cells.

Per germline, CDR1 MNHNS and CDR2 SASEGT. Trimming removed 0 bases at V and 6 bases at J, with 15 bases between. This CDR3 has 16 residues. This clone has more than one count but fewer than ten. Antigen: not known. Quantification of FFPE tumor DNA relied on amplified housekeeping genes. The assay was immunoSEQ multiplex PCR, and TCRdb's table has in-frame clones only and misses some. Of fewer than 750 clones detected, approximately 35% appear once; the ten largest clones hold 8.5% to 10%. V usage is TRBV6-1 and J usage is TRBJ2-1; D perhaps matches TRBD2 (6 bases). This TCR was sampled from a man in his fifties or sixties with urothelial cancer. This specimen consisted of tumor tissue, obtained before atezolizumab (anti-PD-L1) treatment. The CDR3 DNA is TGTGCCAGCAGTGAAGCGTTGCCGGGAGCGGGCAATGAGCAGTTCTTC. Translation: CASSEALPGAGNEQFF.